This T cell receptor beta chain was retrieved from a study of cytomegalovirus exposure and HLA in healthy donors. Notes on the study in general: Among TCR beta chains of equal frequency, HLA-associated ones were more clonally expanded in a later analysis. It is likely that the observed cluster of highly shared sequence variants was a sequencing artifact. Later analysis identified about 17,000 TCR beta sequences associated with HLA alleles, using a false discovery rate threshold of 0.05.

Notes on this clone: Its antigen is undetermined.

Primers: 60 Vbeta forward and 13 Jbeta reverse. Only in-frame clones appear in the TCRdb table, and some are missing; sequencing was by immunoSEQ multiplex PCR. The sample yields approximately 200,000 clones, 82% seen once. The specimen was PBMCs. This receptor was identified in a boy younger than 10 in good health and CMV-seronegative.

The CDR3 nucleotides read TGTGCCAGCACGGGGGCGAGGGGGCAGGTTGACGAGCAGTACTTC. Its translation is CASTGARGQVDEQYF. The chain couples TRBV6-1 to TRBJ2-7, with a weak D call TRBD1 (7 bases). Germline assignment: CDR1 MNHNS and CDR2 SASEGT. The CDR3 is 15 residues long. Trimming cost V 7 bases and J 5 bases, with 21 bases left between them.